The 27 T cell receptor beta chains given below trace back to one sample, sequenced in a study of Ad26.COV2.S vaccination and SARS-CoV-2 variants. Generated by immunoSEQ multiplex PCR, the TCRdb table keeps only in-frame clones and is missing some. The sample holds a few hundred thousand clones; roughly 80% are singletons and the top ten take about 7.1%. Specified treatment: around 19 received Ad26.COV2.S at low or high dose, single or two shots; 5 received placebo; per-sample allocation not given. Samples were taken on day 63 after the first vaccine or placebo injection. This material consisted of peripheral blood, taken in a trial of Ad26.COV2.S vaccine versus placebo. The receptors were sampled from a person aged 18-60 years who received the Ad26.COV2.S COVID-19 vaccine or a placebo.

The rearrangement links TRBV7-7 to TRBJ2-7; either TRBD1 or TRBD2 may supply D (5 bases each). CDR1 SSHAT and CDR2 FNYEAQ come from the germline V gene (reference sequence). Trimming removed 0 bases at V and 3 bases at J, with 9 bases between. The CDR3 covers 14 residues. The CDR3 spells CASSLAEGSYEQYF. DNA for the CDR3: TGTGCCAGCAGCTTAGCTGAGGGGAGCTACGAGCAGTACTTC. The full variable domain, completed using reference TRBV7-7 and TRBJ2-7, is GAGVSQSPRYKVTKRGQDVTLRCDPISSHATLYWYQQALGQGPEFLTYFNYEAQPDKSGLPSDRFSAERPEGSISTLTIQRTEQRDSAMYRCASSLAEGSYEQYFGPGTRLTVT.

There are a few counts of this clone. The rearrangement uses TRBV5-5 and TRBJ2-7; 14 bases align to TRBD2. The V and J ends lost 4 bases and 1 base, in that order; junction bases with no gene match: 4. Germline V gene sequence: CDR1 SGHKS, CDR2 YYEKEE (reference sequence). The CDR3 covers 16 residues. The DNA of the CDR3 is TGTGCCAGCAGCCGTGGACTAGCGGGAGGTTCCTACGAGCAGTACTTC. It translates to CASSRGLAGGSYEQYF.

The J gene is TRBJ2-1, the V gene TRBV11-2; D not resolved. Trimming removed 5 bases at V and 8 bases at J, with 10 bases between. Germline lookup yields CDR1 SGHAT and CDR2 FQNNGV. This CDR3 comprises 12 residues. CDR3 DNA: TGTGCCAGCAGCCTAAGTAGAGATGAGCAGTTCTTC. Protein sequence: CASSLSRDEQFF.

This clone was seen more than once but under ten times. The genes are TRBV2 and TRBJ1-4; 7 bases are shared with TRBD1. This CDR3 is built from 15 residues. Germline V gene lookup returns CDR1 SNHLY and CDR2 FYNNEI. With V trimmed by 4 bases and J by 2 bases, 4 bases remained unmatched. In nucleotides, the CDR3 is TGTGCCAGCAGTGCACAGGGGATGACTAATGAAAAACTGTTTTTT. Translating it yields CASSAQGMTNEKLFF.

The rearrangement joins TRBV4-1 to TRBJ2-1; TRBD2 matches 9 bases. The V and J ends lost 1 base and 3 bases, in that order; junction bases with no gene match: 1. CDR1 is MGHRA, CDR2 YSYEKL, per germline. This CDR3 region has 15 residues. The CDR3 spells CASSQGLADYNEQFF. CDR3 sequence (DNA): TGCGCCAGCAGCCAAGGACTAGCGGACTACAATGAGCAGTTCTTC.

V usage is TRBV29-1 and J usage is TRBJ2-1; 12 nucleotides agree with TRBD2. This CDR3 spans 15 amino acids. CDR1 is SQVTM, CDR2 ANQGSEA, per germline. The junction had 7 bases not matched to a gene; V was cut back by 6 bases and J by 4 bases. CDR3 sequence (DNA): TGCAGCGTCGGCAAACTAGCGGGAGGATACAATGAGCAGTTCTTC. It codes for CSVGKLAGGYNEQFF.

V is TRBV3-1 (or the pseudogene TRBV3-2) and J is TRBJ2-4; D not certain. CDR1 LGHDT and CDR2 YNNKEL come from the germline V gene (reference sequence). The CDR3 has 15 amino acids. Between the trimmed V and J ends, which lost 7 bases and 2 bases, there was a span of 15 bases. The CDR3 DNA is TGTGCCAGCACCCTCGGAGTGGGGTCCAAAAACATTCAGTACTTC. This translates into CASTLGVGSKNIQYF.

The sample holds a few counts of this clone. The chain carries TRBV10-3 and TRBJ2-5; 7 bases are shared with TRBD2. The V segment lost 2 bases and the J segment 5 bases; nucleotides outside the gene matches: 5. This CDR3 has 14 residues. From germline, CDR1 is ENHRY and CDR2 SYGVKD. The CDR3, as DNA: TGTGCCATCAGTGAGGGCAGGCGGGGGGAGACCCAGTACTTC. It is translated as CAISEGRRGETQYF.

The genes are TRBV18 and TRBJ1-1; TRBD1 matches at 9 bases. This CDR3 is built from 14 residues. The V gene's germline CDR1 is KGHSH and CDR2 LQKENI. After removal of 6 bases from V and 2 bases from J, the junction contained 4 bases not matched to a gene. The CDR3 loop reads CASSVDRGNTEAFF. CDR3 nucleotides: TGTGCCAGCTCCGTGGACAGGGGAAACACTGAAGCTTTCTTT.

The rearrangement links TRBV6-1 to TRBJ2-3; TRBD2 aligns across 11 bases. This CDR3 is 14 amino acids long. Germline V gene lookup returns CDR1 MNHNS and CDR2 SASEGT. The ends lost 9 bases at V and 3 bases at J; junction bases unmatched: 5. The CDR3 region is CASQTSGETDTQYF. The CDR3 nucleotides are TGTGCCAGTCAGACTAGCGGGGAGACAGATACGCAGTATTTT.

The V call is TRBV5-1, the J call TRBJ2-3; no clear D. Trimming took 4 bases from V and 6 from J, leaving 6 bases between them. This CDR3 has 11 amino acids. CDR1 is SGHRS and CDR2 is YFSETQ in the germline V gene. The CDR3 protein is CASSLHDTQYF. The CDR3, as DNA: TGCGCCAGCAGCCTGCACGATACGCAGTATTTT.

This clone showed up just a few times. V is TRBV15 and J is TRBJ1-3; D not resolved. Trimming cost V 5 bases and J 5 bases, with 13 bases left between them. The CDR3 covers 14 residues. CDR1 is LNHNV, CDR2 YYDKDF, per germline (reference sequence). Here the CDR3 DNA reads TGTGCCACCAGCCCCCCTGGCAGTCGAAACACCATATATTTT. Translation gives CATSPPGSRNTIYF.

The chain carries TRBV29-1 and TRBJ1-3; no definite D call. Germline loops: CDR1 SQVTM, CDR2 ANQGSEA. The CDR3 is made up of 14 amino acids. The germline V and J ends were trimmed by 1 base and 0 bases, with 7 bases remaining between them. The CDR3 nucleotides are TGCAGCGTTGAAGTTGTTAGCTCTGGAAACACCATATATTTT. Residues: CSVEVVSSGNTIYF.

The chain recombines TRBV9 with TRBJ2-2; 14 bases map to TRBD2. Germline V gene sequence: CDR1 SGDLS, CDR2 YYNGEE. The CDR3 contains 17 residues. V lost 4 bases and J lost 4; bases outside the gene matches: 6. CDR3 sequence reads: CASSLGLAGDGTGELFF. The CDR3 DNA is TGTGCCAGCAGCTTGGGACTAGCGGGGGATGGCACCGGGGAGCTGTTTTTT. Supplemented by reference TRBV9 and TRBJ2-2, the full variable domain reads DSGVTQTPKHLITATGQRVTLRCSPRSGDLSVYWYQQSLDQGLQFLIQYYNGEERAKGNILERFSAQQFPDLHSELNLSSLELGDSALYFCASSLGLAGDGTGELFFGEGSRLTVL.

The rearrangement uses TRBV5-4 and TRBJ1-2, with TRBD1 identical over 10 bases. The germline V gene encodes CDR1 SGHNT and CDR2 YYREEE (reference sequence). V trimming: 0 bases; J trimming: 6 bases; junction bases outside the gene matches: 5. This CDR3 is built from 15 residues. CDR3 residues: CASSLVRQGADGYTF. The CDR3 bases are TGTGCCAGCAGCTTGGTCCGACAGGGGGCCGATGGCTACACCTTC.

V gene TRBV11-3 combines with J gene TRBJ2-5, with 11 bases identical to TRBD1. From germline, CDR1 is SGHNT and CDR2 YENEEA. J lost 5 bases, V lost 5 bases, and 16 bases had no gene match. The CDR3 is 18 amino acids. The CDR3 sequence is CASSHPFRTGGEWETQYF. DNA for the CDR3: TGTGCCAGCAGCCATCCGTTCCGGACAGGGGGCGAATGGGAGACCCAGTACTTC.

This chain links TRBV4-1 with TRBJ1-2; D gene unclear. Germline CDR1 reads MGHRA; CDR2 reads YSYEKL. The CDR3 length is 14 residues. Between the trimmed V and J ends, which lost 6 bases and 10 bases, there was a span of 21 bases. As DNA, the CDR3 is TGCGCCAGCAGTCTTTTGATTGGACGATTGGACTACACCTTC. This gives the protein CASSLLIGRLDYTF.

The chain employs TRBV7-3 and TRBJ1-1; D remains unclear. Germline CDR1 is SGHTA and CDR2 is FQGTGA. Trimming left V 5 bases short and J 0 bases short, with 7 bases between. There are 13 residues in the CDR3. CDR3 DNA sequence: TGTGCCAGCAGCACAACATTGAACACTGAAGCTTTCTTT. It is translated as CASSTTLNTEAFF.

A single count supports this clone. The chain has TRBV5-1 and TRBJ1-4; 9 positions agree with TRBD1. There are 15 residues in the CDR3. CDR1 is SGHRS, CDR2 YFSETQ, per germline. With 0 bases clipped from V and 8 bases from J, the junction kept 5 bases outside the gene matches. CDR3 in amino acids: CASSLAGDRVEKLFF. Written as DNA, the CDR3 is TGCGCCAGCAGCTTGGCCGGGGACAGGGTCGAAAAACTGTTTTTT.

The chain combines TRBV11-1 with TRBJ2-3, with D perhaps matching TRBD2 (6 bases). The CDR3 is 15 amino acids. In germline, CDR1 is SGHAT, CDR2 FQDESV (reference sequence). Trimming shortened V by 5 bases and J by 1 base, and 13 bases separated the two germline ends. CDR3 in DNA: TGTGCCAGCAGCCCCATAGGACTACGCACAGATACGCAGTATTTT. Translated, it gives CASSPIGLRTDTQYF.

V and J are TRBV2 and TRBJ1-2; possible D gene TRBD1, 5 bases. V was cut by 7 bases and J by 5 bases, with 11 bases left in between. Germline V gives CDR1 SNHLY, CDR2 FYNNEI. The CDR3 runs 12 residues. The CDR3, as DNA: TGTGCCAGCATGGGGGTCGGTTATGGCTACACCTTC. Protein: CASMGVGYGYTF.

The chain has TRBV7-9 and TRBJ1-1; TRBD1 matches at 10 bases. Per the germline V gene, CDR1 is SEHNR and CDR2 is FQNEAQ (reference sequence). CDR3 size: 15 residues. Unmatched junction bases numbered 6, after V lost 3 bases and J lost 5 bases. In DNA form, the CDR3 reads TGTGCCAGCAGCTTCTGGACAGGGGGATGGACTGAAGCTTTCTTT. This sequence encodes CASSFWTGGWTEAFF.

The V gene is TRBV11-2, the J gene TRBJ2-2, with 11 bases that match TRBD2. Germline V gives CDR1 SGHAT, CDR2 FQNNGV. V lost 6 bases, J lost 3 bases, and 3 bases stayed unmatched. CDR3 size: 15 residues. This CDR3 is CASRWTSGYTGELFF. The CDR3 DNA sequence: TGTGCCAGCAGATGGACTAGCGGGTACACCGGGGAGCTGTTTTTT.

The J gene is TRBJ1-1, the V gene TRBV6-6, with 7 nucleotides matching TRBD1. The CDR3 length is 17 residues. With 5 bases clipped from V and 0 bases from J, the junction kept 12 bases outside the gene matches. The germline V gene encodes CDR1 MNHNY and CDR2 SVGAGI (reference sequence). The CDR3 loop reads CASSPRQGSFMNTEAFF. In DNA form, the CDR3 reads TGTGCCAGCAGTCCTCGACAGGGTAGTTTCATGAACACTGAAGCTTTCTTT.

The CDR3 DNA is TGTGCCAGCAGTGTACAGGGGGCCCCTAGCACAGATACGCAGTATTTT. This encodes CASSVQGAPSTDTQYF. The gene calls are TRBV2 and TRBJ2-3; 9 nucleotides match TRBD1. Germline assignment: CDR1 SNHLY and CDR2 FYNNEI. J gave up 0 bases and V 4 bases, and 5 bases lay outside the gene matches. The CDR3 runs 16 residues.

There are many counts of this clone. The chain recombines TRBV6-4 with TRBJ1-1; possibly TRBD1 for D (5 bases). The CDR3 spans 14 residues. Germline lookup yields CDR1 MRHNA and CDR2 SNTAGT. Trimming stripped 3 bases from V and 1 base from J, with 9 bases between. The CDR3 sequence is CASSEGVGNTEAFF. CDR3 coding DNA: TGTGCCAGCAGTGAAGGGGTTGGGAACACTGAAGCTTTCTTT.

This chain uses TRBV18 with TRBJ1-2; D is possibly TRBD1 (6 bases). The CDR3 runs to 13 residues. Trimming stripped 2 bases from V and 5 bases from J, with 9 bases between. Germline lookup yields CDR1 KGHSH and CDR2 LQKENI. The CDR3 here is CASSPARGYGYTF. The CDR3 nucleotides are TGTGCCAGCTCACCAGCCAGGGGTTATGGCTACACCTTC.